A single T cell receptor (beta chain) is shown here with its context. The table lists this clone with a count of one. Its antigen remains undetermined. No much larger clonotype is one base removed from it; base qualities were not supplied. Reading the label with the study, this specimen's time point is: individuals recovered from natural SARS-CoV-2 infection. The source of the sample is a study of Ad26.COV2.S vaccination and SARS-CoV-2 variants (dated by TCRdb to the early 2020s). About the study as a whole: The specificity and breadth of SARS-CoV-2-reactive T cell receptors after Ad26.COV2.S vaccination were assessed by TCRbeta repertoire sequencing. A total of roughly 30 samples were included in the TCR-sequenced set, comprising some 20 Ad26.COV2.S vaccine recipients, 5 placebo recipients and 8 SARS-CoV-2 convalescent individuals.

TCRbeta CDR3 regions were sequenced with the immunoSEQ Assay. After extraction, genomic DNA underwent amplification by bias-controlled multiplex PCR, followed by high-throughput sequencing. The authors' analysis ran thus. Collapsing and filtering of sequences were performed to quantify the absolute abundance of each unique TCRbeta CDR3 region. T cell fraction was estimated by normalization of TCRbeta template counts to usable DNA, with usable DNA being measured through amplification of reference genes present in all nucleated cells. Repertoire TCRs were annotated as SARS-CoV-2-specific by exact matching of V gene, CDR3 amino acid sequence and J gene to a known reactive TCR set. The reference SARS-CoV-2 TCR set came from MIRA and was filtered for enrichment in COVID-19-positive ImmuneCODE repertoires, removing public or cross-reactive TCRs. Based on the MIRA antigens, annotated TCRs were further analysed at the level of specific ORF or position within ORF. Depth was the summed frequency of annotated unique rearrangements, while breadth was defined as annotated unique rearrangements over total unique productive rearrangements. Group comparisons of TCR breadth used two-sided Wilcoxon rank-sum tests. As stored in TCRdb, this immuneACCESS dataset retains in-frame rearrangements with V and J assigned. A fraction of the clones does not appear; measured against another copy, unresolved V genes explain less than half of the discrepancy, and the remainder lacks a known reason. The D gene and trimming were derived from the DNA, and the V and J assignments and clone size from that table. The sample table lists 97,000 or so clones, roughly 80% of them with a count of one. Around a sixth of the sample goes to the ten largest clones.

Per the germline V gene (reference sequence), LNHDA is the CDR1 and SQIVND is the CDR2. At the junction V is shortened by 5 bases and J by 0 bases, with 9 bases in between. The CDR3 has 14 amino acids, counting the end cysteine and phenylalanine. Only the CDR3 region is kept as DNA, spanning 42 bases read in frame from base 1. Overall results and qualifications from the work: Ad26.COV2.S recipients had higher spike-specific TCR breadth than placebo recipients (P = 0.0014). Vaccine and placebo recipients had comparable non-spike TCR breadth, which fits with the vaccine containing only spike. After vaccination, substantial breadth of spike-specific CD8+ and CD4+ T cell responses was reported. The authors noted that total T cell responses may have been underestimated by the TCR breadth and depth analyses.

Specimen: peripheral blood, collected after recovery from COVID-19. This clonotype was obtained from a human donor who had recovered from COVID-19. The chain is assembled from TRBV19 and TRBJ2-3, with the D segment identity uncertain. The CDR3 region has the sequence CASSLVISTDTQYF. The nucleotide sequence is TGTGCCAGTAGTTTAGTAATCAGCACAGATACGCAGTATTTT.